One sample yielded the 6 T cell receptor beta chains listed below, sequenced in a study of brain T cells in children with intractable seizures. TCRdb keeps only in-frame clones here, not all; method: immunoSEQ multiplex PCR. The table has 60,000 to 65,000 clones, around 96% seen once. This sample comprised peripheral blood, obtained at surgery. The receptors come from a boy under three years old with focal cortical dysplasia and intractable seizures.

The J gene is TRBJ2-2, the V gene TRBV19; 8 bases are shared with TRBD2. The germline gives CDR1 LNHDA, CDR2 SQIVND (reference sequence). The junction had 5 bases not matched to a gene; V was cut back by 3 bases and J by 5 bases. This CDR3 has 15 amino acids. The CDR3 nucleotides are TGTGCCAGTAGTATCCGGGGGGGCCAAACCGGGGAGCTGTTTTTT. It translates to CASSIRGGQTGELFF.

CDR3 DNA: TGTGCCAGCAGCCCATCCTCGACAGGGAACACCGGGGAGCTGTTTTTT. Encoded protein: CASSPSSTGNTGELFF. The rearrangement joins TRBV11-3 to TRBJ2-2, with D maybe TRBD1 (6 bases). V gave up 5 bases and J gave up 1 base, with 14 bases separating them. The CDR3 covers 16 residues. CDR1 is SGHNT, CDR2 YENEEA, per germline.

V gene TRBV5-1 combines with J gene TRBJ1-2, with 7 bases that match TRBD1. V gave up 0 bases and J gave up 0 bases; unmatched junction bases: 8. This CDR3 has 17 amino acids. Germline V lookup: CDR1 SGHRS, CDR2 YFSETQ. CDR3 in DNA: TGCGCCAGCAGCTTGGCAAGAGGGGGCGAATCTAACTATGGCTACACCTTC. It yields the protein CASSLARGGESNYGYTF.

The sample holds one count of this clone. The chain has TRBV7-2 and TRBJ1-6, with a possible D match to TRBD1 (5 bases). V was cut by 4 bases and J by 6 bases, with 25 bases left in between. The CDR3 extends over 19 amino acids. The germline V gene has CDR1 SGHTA and CDR2 FQGNSA. The CDR3 loop is CASSSPRDLFGGLNSPLHF. The CDR3 nucleotides read TGTGCCAGCAGCTCCCCTCGGGACTTATTCGGCGGCCTTAATTCACCCCTCCACTTT.

This chain uses TRBV10-2 with TRBJ1-1; D possibly corresponds to TRBD1 (6 bases). Trimming took off 1 base at V and 5 bases at J, with 8 bases between the two ends. The CDR3 extends over 13 amino acids. Per the germline V gene, CDR1 is WSHSY and CDR2 is SAAADI. In DNA form, the CDR3 reads TGCGCCAGCAGTGAGTTCAGGGGAACTGAAGCTTTCTTT. This sequence encodes CASSEFRGTEAFF.

The chain couples TRBV6-5 to TRBJ2-7; unclear D gene. V shed 6 bases and J shed 2 bases, with 8 bases lying between them. This CDR3 contains 12 residues. The germline V gene encodes CDR1 MNHEY and CDR2 SVGAGI. The CDR3 coding sequence is TGTGCCAGCAGATCCACGGCCTACGAGCAGTACTTC. Residues: CASRSTAYEQYF.